This TCR beta chain was recovered during a study of T cell responses to AZD1222 COVID-19 vaccine. Trimming shortened V by 0 bases and J by 5 bases, and 20 bases separated the two germline ends. This CDR3 contains 17 residues. CDR1 and CDR2 (germline): SGHRS, YFSETQ. The method was immunoSEQ multiplex PCR; TCRdb's version includes in-frame clones alone and lacks a portion of them. The sample holds some 120,000 clones; 85% to 90% are singletons and the top ten take around 30%. Sequenced here: peripheral blood, sampled on day 0 of AZD1222 vaccination. The sequence derives from an adult in good health. V usage is TRBV5-1 and J usage is TRBJ1-1; maybe TRBD1 (5 bases). The CDR3 region has the DNA TGCGCCAGCAGCTTGGAGACCTTTCAGGGTATGGGAACTGAAGCTTTCTTT. The encoded protein is CASSLETFQGMGTEAFF.